In this sample, the clone carrying this TCR beta chain turned up a few times. Its cognate antigen is unknown. The data were obtained in a study of T cell repertoires in cytomegalovirus infection. Study outcomes and limitations: CMV-specific TCR beta clonotypes restricted by HLA-C dominated the ex vivo response.

Each CDR3 protein gets one entry after TCRdb re-called the reads with MiXCR. Among about 890,000 distinct CDR3 sequences listed, about a third were seen once. The CDR3 covers 18 residues. The germline V gene encodes CDR1 SGHVS and CDR2 FNYEAQ. The V and J ends lost 1 base and 1 base respectively, with 16 bases between them. The material was cultured CD8+ T cells from PBMCs, obtained from culture after CMV antigen stimulation. This TCR came from a human donor in good health (CMV status not recorded). Some clones in this sample may be carry-over from other donors' samples. The chain is built from TRBV7-6 and TRBJ1-4, with D uncertain. CDR3 sequence (DNA): TGTGCCAGCAGCTTAGTGCCAGCCGGACGGAGAACTAATGAAAAACTGTTTTTT. Translation gives CASSLVPAGRRTNEKLFF.